This T cell receptor beta chain was sequenced during a study of early T cells in non-severe SARS-CoV-2 infection. Overall study context: Bulk RNA taken from unsorted whole blood was sequenced, leaving chains unpaired.

Attached unique molecular identifiers marked individual cDNA molecules. A single record per CDR3 protein comes from TCRdb applying MiXCR to the 5' RACE reads. This table holds tens of thousands of distinct CDR3 sequences, more than 9% found once. Remarks on this clonotype: The antigen is undetermined.

Per the germline V gene, CDR1 is SQVTM and CDR2 is ANQGSEA. The CDR3 is 15 residues long. Trimming removed 6 bases from V and 0 bases from J; junction bases left unmatched: 9. General study results and limits: Private and CD4 specificities were missed by VDJdb matching, skewed to anti-spike CD8.

The sequence was obtained from an adult who was a healthcare worker with PCR-confirmed SARS-CoV-2 infection or an uninfected control (not recorded which). Material: whole blood. J is TRBJ1-2 and V is TRBV29-1; the match to TRBD1 covers 8 bases. CDR3 protein: CSVQDRALANYGYTF. Written as DNA, the CDR3 is TGCAGCGTACAGGACAGGGCTCTAGCTAACTATGGCTACACCTTC.